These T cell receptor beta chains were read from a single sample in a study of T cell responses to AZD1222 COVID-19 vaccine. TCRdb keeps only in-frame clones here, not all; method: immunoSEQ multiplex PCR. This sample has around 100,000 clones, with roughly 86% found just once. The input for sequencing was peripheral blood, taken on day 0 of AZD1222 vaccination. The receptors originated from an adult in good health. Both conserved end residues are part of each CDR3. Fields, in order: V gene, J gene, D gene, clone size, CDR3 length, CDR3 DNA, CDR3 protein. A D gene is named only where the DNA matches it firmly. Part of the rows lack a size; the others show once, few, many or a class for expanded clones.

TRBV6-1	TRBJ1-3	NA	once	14	TGTGCCAGCAGTGCCATAAATGCGGGAAACACCATATATTTT	CASSAINAGNTIYF
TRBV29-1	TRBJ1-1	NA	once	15	TGCAGCGTCCGGCGGAGGGACTTGATGAACACTGAAGCTTTCTTT	CSVRRRDLMNTEAFF
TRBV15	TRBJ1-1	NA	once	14	TGTGCCACCAGCAGAGATCAGGGGCTGGCTGAAGCTTTCTTT	CATSRDQGLAEAFF
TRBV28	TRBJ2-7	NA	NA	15	TGTGCCAGCAGGGGGCTTATGCGGGACAAATACGAGCAGTACTTC	CASRGLMRDKYEQYF
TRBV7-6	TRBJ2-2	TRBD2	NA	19	TGTGCCAGCAGCTTAGTCTCTAGCGGGAGGGCCGGGTACACCGGGGAGCTGTTTTTT	CASSLVSSGRAGYTGELFF
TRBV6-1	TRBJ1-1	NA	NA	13	TGTGCCAGCAGTGAAGACACGAACACTGAAGCTTTCTTT	CASSEDTNTEAFF
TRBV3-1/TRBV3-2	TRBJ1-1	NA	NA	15	TGTGCCAGCAGCCAAGGGGGACACCTGAACACTGAAGCTTTCTTT	CASSQGGHLNTEAFF
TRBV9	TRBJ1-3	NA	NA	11	TGTGCCAGCAGAAGTGGAAACACCATATATTTT	CASRSGNTIYF
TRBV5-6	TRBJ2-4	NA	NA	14	TGTGCCAGCAGTCCCCGGGGGGCTATTGACATTCAGTACTTC	CASSPRGAIDIQYF
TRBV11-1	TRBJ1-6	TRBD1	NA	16	TGTGCCAGCTCGTCGCTGGGGGGACAGGGAAATTCACCCCTCCACTTT	CASSSLGGQGNSPLHF
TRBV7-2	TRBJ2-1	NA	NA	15	TGTGCCAGCAGCTCCCCCTGGATCTCCTACAATGAGCAGTTCTTC	CASSSPWISYNEQFF
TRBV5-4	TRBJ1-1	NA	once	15	TGTGCCAGCAGCTTTGTCCGGGGCTCGAACACTGAAGCTTTCTTT	CASSFVRGSNTEAFF